These T cell receptor beta chains were read from a single sample in a study of blood T cell repertoires in COVID-19. Here immunoSEQ multiplex PCR was the method, and the copy in TCRdb shows in-frame clones only, minus some. Here the sample spans tens of thousands of clones, around 86% being singletons. Sequencing was performed on peripheral blood. These receptors originate from a man aged 45-65 years in a cohort sampled during active COVID-19. Each CDR3 is given with its conserved first and last residue. The order of the fields is clone size, V gene, D gene, J gene, CDR3 protein, CDR3 DNA. A D gene is named only where the DNA matches it firmly. Clone size is not always given. Where it is, it says once, few, many or a class for expanded clones.

clone_size: once
v_call: TRBV18
d_call: TRBD2
j_call: TRBJ2-1
cdr3_aa: CASSVSGDHYNEQFF
cdr3_nt: TGTGCCAGCTCAGTTAGCGGGGACCACTACAATGAGCAGTTCTTC

clone_size: once
v_call: TRBV19
d_call: .
j_call: TRBJ1-1
cdr3_aa: CASSIVQGGEAFF
cdr3_nt: TGTGCCAGTAGTATAGTACAGGGCGGTGAAGCTTTCTTT

clone_size: .
v_call: TRBV30
d_call: TRBD2
j_call: TRBJ2-5
cdr3_aa: CAWASGIIQETQYF
cdr3_nt: TGTGCCTGGGCTAGCGGGATAATCCAAGAGACCCAGTACTTC

clone_size: .
v_call: TRBV7-9
d_call: .
j_call: TRBJ2-5
cdr3_aa: CASSLTDSRQETQYF
cdr3_nt: TGTGCCAGCAGCTTAACGGACAGCCGGCAAGAGACCCAGTACTTC

clone_size: .
v_call: TRBV5-4
d_call: TRBD1
j_call: TRBJ2-1
cdr3_aa: CASTKNRQGETIFF
cdr3_nt: TGTGCCAGCACCAAGAATAGACAGGGCGAAACCATTTTCTTC

clone_size: .
v_call: TRBV27
d_call: .
j_call: TRBJ2-6
cdr3_aa: CASSSRWGGANVLTF
cdr3_nt: TGTGCCAGCAGTTCCAGATGGGGCGGGGCCAACGTCCTGACTTTC

clone_size: once
v_call: TRBV7-9
d_call: .
j_call: TRBJ2-7
cdr3_aa: CASSLGPVLDYEQYF
cdr3_nt: TGTGCCAGCAGCTTAGGGCCAGTCCTCGACTACGAGCAGTACTTC

clone_size: .
v_call: TRBV27
d_call: .
j_call: TRBJ1-1
cdr3_aa: CASSFIPSGADTEAFF
cdr3_nt: TGTGCCAGCAGTTTCATTCCCTCAGGGGCGGACACTGAAGCTTTCTTT

clone_size: .
v_call: TRBV25-1
d_call: .
j_call: TRBJ2-7
cdr3_aa: CASSPGYEQYF
cdr3_nt: TGTGCCAGCTCCCCGGGGTACGAGCAGTACTTC

clone_size: once
v_call: TRBV7-2
d_call: .
j_call: TRBJ1-2
cdr3_aa: CASSNDRSKLYGYTF
cdr3_nt: TGTGCCAGCAGTAACGACAGATCTAAGCTATATGGCTACACCTTC

clone_size: .
v_call: TRBV9
d_call: TRBD2
j_call: TRBJ2-1
cdr3_aa: CASSLLSGNNNEQFF
cdr3_nt: TGTGCCAGCAGCCTCCTCAGCGGGAACAACAATGAGCAGTTCTTC

clone_size: many
v_call: TRBV7-8
d_call: TRBD2
j_call: TRBJ2-7
cdr3_aa: CASSWTSGGPGEQYF
cdr3_nt: TGTGCCAGCAGCTGGACTAGCGGGGGACCGGGGGAGCAGTACTTC

clone_size: .
v_call: TRBV7-3
d_call: TRBD1
j_call: TRBJ2-3
cdr3_aa: CASSVIPGQGPDTQYF
cdr3_nt: TGTGCCAGCAGCGTAATCCCGGGACAGGGGCCAGATACGCAGTATTTT

clone_size: .
v_call: TRBV7-8
d_call: TRBD1
j_call: TRBJ1-1
cdr3_aa: CASSLQGEAPEAFF
cdr3_nt: TGTGCCAGCAGCCTACAGGGGGAGGCTCCTGAAGCTTTCTTT

clone_size: .
v_call: TRBV5-4
d_call: TRBD2
j_call: TRBJ2-2
cdr3_aa: CASSIGLGLSNTGELFF
cdr3_nt: TGTGCCAGCAGCATCGGACTAGGGCTCTCGAACACCGGGGAGCTGTTTTTT

clone_size: .
v_call: TRBV9
d_call: .
j_call: TRBJ2-1
cdr3_aa: CASSPGGPLHNEQFF
cdr3_nt: TGTGCCAGCAGCCCTGGCGGGCCCCTGCACAATGAGCAGTTCTTC

clone_size: .
v_call: TRBV11-3
d_call: TRBD2
j_call: TRBJ2-1
cdr3_aa: CASSYPLLLAGGGGEQFF
cdr3_nt: TGTGCCAGCAGCTACCCCCTCTTACTAGCGGGGGGCGGGGGAGAGCAGTTCTTC

clone_size: medium-sized
v_call: TRBV30
d_call: TRBD2
j_call: TRBJ2-2
cdr3_aa: CACREGDYEAGELFF
cdr3_nt: TGTGCCTGTCGGGAGGGGGACTATGAGGCCGGGGAGCTGTTTTTT

clone_size: .
v_call: TRBV4-3
d_call: .
j_call: TRBJ2-6
cdr3_aa: CASSQERFTSSGANVLTF
cdr3_nt: TGCGCCAGCAGCCAAGAACGGTTCACTAGCTCTGGGGCCAACGTCCTGACTTTC

clone_size: .
v_call: TRBV7-6
d_call: TRBD1
j_call: TRBJ2-6
cdr3_aa: CASSPRSGGAGANVLTF
cdr3_nt: TGTGCCAGCAGTCCTAGATCAGGGGGCGCTGGGGCCAACGTCCTGACTTTC

clone_size: .
v_call: TRBV18
d_call: .
j_call: TRBJ2-7
cdr3_aa: CASSPHPAYEQYF
cdr3_nt: TGTGCCAGCTCACCACATCCTGCCTACGAGCAGTACTTC

clone_size: .
v_call: TRBV6-2/TRBV6-3
d_call: TRBD2
j_call: TRBJ2-3
cdr3_aa: CASSYNGGGSTDTQYF
cdr3_nt: TGTGCCAGCAGTTATAACGGGGGAGGGAGCACAGATACGCAGTATTTT

clone_size: .
v_call: TRBV6-2/TRBV6-3
d_call: TRBD2
j_call: TRBJ2-1
cdr3_aa: CASSYLTDQLAGPLYYNEQFF
cdr3_nt: TGTGCCAGCAGTTACCTCACAGACCAACTAGCGGGACCTCTCTACTACAATGAGCAGTTCTTC

clone_size: .
v_call: TRBV18
d_call: .
j_call: TRBJ1-5
cdr3_aa: CASSPGQNQPQHF
cdr3_nt: TGTGCCAGCTCACCAGGACAAAATCAGCCCCAGCATTTT

clone_size: few
v_call: TRBV18
d_call: .
j_call: TRBJ1-5
cdr3_aa: CASSPGAGSQPQHF
cdr3_nt: TGTGCCAGCTCACCGGGGGCAGGGAGTCAGCCCCAGCATTTT

clone_size: .
v_call: TRBV24-1
d_call: .
j_call: TRBJ2-5
cdr3_aa: CATSDTQVQETQYF
cdr3_nt: TGTGCCACCAGTGATACACAGGTCCAAGAGACCCAGTACTTC

clone_size: once
v_call: TRBV4-1
d_call: TRBD1
j_call: TRBJ1-2
cdr3_aa: CASSPDRGHGYTF
cdr3_nt: TGCGCCAGCAGCCCGGACAGGGGGCATGGCTACACCTTC

clone_size: .
v_call: TRBV2
d_call: .
j_call: TRBJ2-7
cdr3_aa: CASSDLGGTTRWEQYF
cdr3_nt: TGTGCCAGCAGTGACCTGGGAGGAACTACTAGGTGGGAGCAGTACTTC

clone_size: .
v_call: TRBV27
d_call: .
j_call: TRBJ2-1
cdr3_aa: CASSSATDRPEEFF
cdr3_nt: TGTGCCAGCAGCTCTGCGACGGACAGACCGGAGGAGTTCTTC

clone_size: .
v_call: TRBV18
d_call: TRBD1
j_call: TRBJ2-5
cdr3_aa: CASSPTPGTGGRETQYF
cdr3_nt: TGTGCCAGCTCACCCACTCCCGGGACAGGGGGACGAGAGACCCAGTACTTC

clone_size: .
v_call: TRBV21-1
d_call: .
j_call: TRBJ1-5
cdr3_aa: CASSKGDRANQPQHF
cdr3_nt: TGTGCCAGCAGCAAAGGGGACAGGGCGAATCAGCCCCAGCATTTT

clone_size: .
v_call: TRBV11-3
d_call: .
j_call: TRBJ2-2
cdr3_aa: CASSLGGSANTGELFF
cdr3_nt: TGTGCCAGCAGCTTAGGTGGTAGCGCGAACACCGGGGAGCTGTTTTTT

clone_size: .
v_call: TRBV5-4
d_call: .
j_call: TRBJ1-1
cdr3_aa: CASSWVAGDTEAFF
cdr3_nt: TGTGCCAGCAGCTGGGTGGCAGGGGACACTGAAGCTTTCTTT

clone_size: .
v_call: TRBV4-1
d_call: TRBD1
j_call: TRBJ2-7
cdr3_aa: CASSRARQGVYEQYF
cdr3_nt: TGCGCCAGCAGCAGAGCCCGACAGGGGGTCTACGAGCAGTACTTC

clone_size: .
v_call: TRBV4-3
d_call: .
j_call: TRBJ1-2
cdr3_aa: CASSQGRAGRAYGYTF
cdr3_nt: TGCGCCAGCAGCCAAGGAAGGGCGGGACGGGCCTATGGCTACACCTTC

clone_size: .
v_call: TRBV5-4
d_call: TRBD2
j_call: TRBJ2-7
cdr3_aa: CASSAGTSSTYEQYF
cdr3_nt: TGTGCCAGCAGCGCCGGGACTAGTAGCACCTACGAGCAGTACTTC

clone_size: .
v_call: TRBV5-1
d_call: .
j_call: TRBJ2-3
cdr3_aa: CASSLEVSGSTADTQYF
cdr3_nt: TGCGCCAGCAGCTTGGAAGTTTCCGGGAGTACCGCAGATACGCAGTATTTT

clone_size: .
v_call: TRBV5-1
d_call: .
j_call: TRBJ2-1
cdr3_aa: CASSLPGVEQFF
cdr3_nt: TGCGCCAGCAGCTTACCGGGGGTTGAGCAGTTCTTC

clone_size: .
v_call: TRBV7-2
d_call: TRBD2
j_call: TRBJ2-1
cdr3_aa: CASSFSGGQYNEQFF
cdr3_nt: TGTGCCAGCAGCTTTAGCGGGGGGCAATACAATGAGCAGTTCTTC

clone_size: .
v_call: TRBV19
d_call: .
j_call: TRBJ1-1
cdr3_aa: CASKLGGITEAFF
cdr3_nt: TGTGCCAGTAAGCTCGGGGGGATCACTGAAGCTTTCTTT

clone_size: .
v_call: TRBV19
d_call: .
j_call: TRBJ1-2
cdr3_aa: CASSTAGTSYGYTF
cdr3_nt: TGTGCCAGTAGTACAGCCGGGACTTCCTATGGCTACACCTTC

clone_size: .
v_call: TRBV6-1
d_call: .
j_call: TRBJ1-2
cdr3_aa: CASSEIGGANYGYTF
cdr3_nt: TGTGCCAGCAGTGAGATTGGGGGCGCAAACTATGGCTACACCTTC

clone_size: .
v_call: TRBV2
d_call: .
j_call: TRBJ1-2
cdr3_aa: CANLKVRYTNYGYTF
cdr3_nt: TGTGCCAACCTAAAAGTCCGGTATACTAACTATGGCTACACCTTC

clone_size: .
v_call: TRBV6-5
d_call: TRBD1
j_call: TRBJ1-2
cdr3_aa: CASARTGQYGYTF
cdr3_nt: TGTGCCAGCGCAAGGACAGGGCAGTATGGCTACACCTTC

clone_size: .
v_call: TRBV3-1/TRBV3-2
d_call: TRBD2
j_call: TRBJ2-3
cdr3_aa: CASSQDLGGGLRTDTQYF
cdr3_nt: TGTGCCAGCAGCCAAGATCTCGGGGGGGGCCTCCGCACAGATACGCAGTATTTT